This TCR beta chain was recovered during a study of blood T cell repertoires in COVID-19. Study in general: Samples taken during acute and convalescent COVID-19 were collected in the United States, Italy and Spain.

Methods used by the authors: Reference gene primer amplification gave nucleated cell count estimates. TCRdb keeps only in-frame clones here, not all; method: immunoSEQ multiplex PCR. V and J calls and clone size are as listed in that table; D and trimming were resolved from the DNA. This repertoire shows approximately 290,000 clones, approximately 85% found once; its top ten account for about 1%. Seattle-derived patients entered the study during active infection and were followed longitudinally. With V trimmed by 1 base and J by 4 bases, 2 bases remained unmatched. Germline V gives CDR1 SGHTA, CDR2 FQGNSA. This CDR3 contains 14 residues.

The source of this sequence is a human donor with COVID-19, enrolled during active disease. The donor label of this sample is uncertain. Source material: peripheral blood. The chain recombines TRBV7-2 with TRBJ2-7; 9 nucleotides agree with TRBD1. The CDR3 is CASSLGGQGYEQYF. The CDR3 region has the DNA TGTGCCAGCAGCTTAGGTGGACAGGGGTACGAGCAGTACTTC.